This T cell receptor (beta chain) was identified in a study of T-cell memory formation after mild COVID-19. With regard to this clonotype: The target antigen is unknown.

The CDR3 has 18 amino acids. V lost 0 bases and J lost 0; bases outside the gene matches: 6. CDR1 and CDR2 (germline): LGHNA, YSLEER. Each CDR3 protein gets one entry after TCRdb re-called the 5' RACE reads with MiXCR. The sample holds a few hundred thousand distinct CDR3 sequences; 15% to 20% are singletons and the top ten take roughly 23%. Study-level results: SARS-CoV-2 specificity was not confirmed for second-wave clones peaking on day 37.

The material sequenced was PBMCs or a T cell subset sorted from them (not recorded which). The sequence was collected from a man in his late teens or twenties who had mild COVID-19 (a few samples of this study predate the infection). Cell type and time point are not known. This chain links TRBV4-3 with TRBJ2-2; the match to TRBD2 covers 8 bases. Written as DNA, the CDR3 is TGCGCCAGCAGCCAAGATGGGGCTAGCGGGTCGAACACCGGGGAGCTGTTTTTT. Residues: CASSQDGASGSNTGELFF.